One and the same sample provided the 16 T cell receptor beta chains below, sequenced in a study of T cells in Graves' hyperthyroidism and ophthalmopathy. TCR beta CDR3 regions were amplified from RNA transcripts. With the HTBI primer set, the TCR CDR3 went through a first round of RT-PCR. A single record per CDR3 protein comes from TCRdb applying MiXCR to the multiplex PCR reads. The table has about 290,000 distinct CDR3 sequences, approximately 14% seen once. Specimen: blood. These receptor sequences come from a woman in her forties or fifties with Graves' hyperthyroidism that later progressed to Graves' ophthalmopathy.

This clonotype occurred many times. The chain uses TRBV20-1 and TRBJ1-4, with unresolved D. V lost 5 bases and J 8 bases, leaving 15 bases between the germline ends. Germline loops: CDR1 DFQATT, CDR2 SNEGSKA (reference sequence). The length of the CDR3 is 13 residues. CDR3 amino acids: CSASSGSGEKLFF. CDR3 nucleotides: TGCAGTGCTTCTTCGGGTTCGGGGGAAAAACTGTTTTTT.

The CDR3 nucleotides are TGTGCCAGCAGCCAAATGGGTGGTGGCTACACCTTC. The encoded protein is CASSQMGGGYTF. The chain recombines TRBV4-2 with TRBJ1-2; D not certain. This CDR3 comprises 12 residues. Trimming removed 2 bases at V and 7 bases at J, with 8 bases between. Germline V lookup: CDR1 LGHNA, CDR2 YNFKEQ.

This chain uses TRBV5-5 with TRBJ1-2, with D unresolved. V lost 1 base to trimming and J lost 6 bases, with 10 bases between them. Germline V lookup: CDR1 SGHKS, CDR2 YYEKEE (reference sequence). This CDR3 is built from 13 residues. The CDR3 bases are TGTGCCAGCAGCTTGAGTGAGTGGGATGGCTACACCTTC. Its protein is CASSLSEWDGYTF. The whole variable domain, filled in from reference TRBV5-5 and TRBJ1-2, reads DAGVTQSPTHLIKTRGQQVTLRCSPISGHKSVSWYQQVLGQGPQFIFQYYEKEERGRGNFPDRFSARQFPNYSSELNVNALLLGDSALYLCASSLSEWDGYTFGSGTRLTVV.

This clonotype was found many times. This rearrangement joins TRBV20-1 to TRBJ2-7; possibly TRBD1 for D (6 bases). CDR1 and CDR2 (germline): DFQATT, SNEGSKA (reference sequence). V was pared by 0 bases and J by 3 bases, with 15 bases between. This CDR3 has 15 amino acids. This CDR3 is CSARDLSGALYEQYF. The CDR3 nucleotides are TGCAGTGCTAGAGATCTCTCAGGGGCGCTCTACGAGCAGTACTTC.

Note on this clonotype: This may arise from a read error, as a much more abundant clone is one base away. This chain links TRBV24-1 with TRBJ2-7; no clear D. The CDR3 is made up of 13 amino acids. The germline V gene encodes CDR1 KGHDR and CDR2 SFDVKD. Trimming cost V 3 bases and J 4 bases, with 9 bases left between them. The CDR3 nucleotides read TGTGCCACCAGTGATCCTATCCGTTACGAGCAGTACTTC. This encodes CATSDPIRYEQYF.

This clonotype was recorded many times. The rearrangement uses TRBV7-8 and TRBJ2-7; D ambiguous. Per the germline V gene, CDR1 is SGHVS and CDR2 is FQNEAQ. The length of the CDR3 is 15 residues. V was pared by 5 bases and J by 1 base, with 15 bases between. Here the CDR3 DNA reads TGTGCCAGCAGCCCTGCGGCAACGGCGTCCTACGAGCAGTACTTC. Its translation is CASSPAATASYEQYF.

Many counts were recorded for this clonotype. This chain joins TRBV6-1 and TRBJ2-3; 7 bases align to TRBD2. This CDR3 is built from 16 residues. Germline V gives CDR1 MNHNS, CDR2 SASEGT. Germline trimming cut 6 bases from V and 5 bases from J; bases unmatched to any gene: 14. Here the CDR3 reads CASSSGGGGRGDTQYF. The DNA for the CDR3 is TGTGCCAGCAGCTCTGGGGGGGGGGGAAGAGGAGATACGCAGTATTTT.

Only a few counts were recorded for this clonotype. The chain employs TRBV28 and TRBJ2-7; no firm D call. The CDR3 spans 12 residues. V was clipped by 5 bases and J by 3 bases, with 8 bases between them. CDR1 and CDR2 from the germline V gene are MDHEN and SYDVKM. The CDR3 sequence is CASSTDDYEQYF. DNA of the CDR3: TGTGCCAGCAGTACGGACGACTACGAGCAGTACTTC.

This clonotype was found a few times. The chain joins TRBV15 to TRBJ2-4; D is unclear. In germline, CDR1 is LNHNV, CDR2 YYDKDF (reference sequence). Trimming pared 6 bases from V and 9 bases from J, leaving 15 bases between. The CDR3 is 13 residues long. CDR3 sequence: CATRTETALIQYF. CDR3 bases: TGTGCCACCAGGACGGAGACTGCCCTCATTCAGTACTTC.

In its sample, this clonotype was seen many times. This chain joins TRBV6-1 and TRBJ1-2; D is uncertain. V shed 5 bases and J shed 4 bases, with 17 bases lying between them. The germline V gene encodes CDR1 MNHNS and CDR2 SASEGT. The CDR3 covers 15 residues. CDR3 in amino acids: CASSLGALGGYGYTF. CDR3 sequence (DNA): TGTGCCAGCAGTCTCGGAGCTTTAGGCGGCTATGGCTACACCTTC.

This clonotype was counted ten times or more. The V call is TRBV20-1, the J call TRBJ2-1, with 14 bases aligning to TRBD2. Unmatched junction bases numbered 3, after V lost 0 bases and J lost 8 bases. Germline lookup yields CDR1 DFQATT and CDR2 SNEGSKA (reference sequence). The CDR3 extends over 15 amino acids. This chain's CDR3 is CSAREGLAGVDEQFF. The DNA of the CDR3 is TGCAGTGCTAGAGAGGGACTAGCGGGAGTCGATGAGCAGTTCTTC.

V and J are TRBV29-1 and TRBJ2-2; no clear D. V lost 7 bases to trimming and J lost 2 bases, with 14 bases between them. This CDR3 has 14 residues. The germline gives CDR1 SQVTM, CDR2 ANQGSEA. Here the CDR3 DNA reads TGCAGCGCCATGGAACAGCCCAACACCGGGGAGCTGTTTTTT. Amino acid sequence: CSAMEQPNTGELFF.

Ten or more counts support this clonotype. The chain employs TRBV2 and TRBJ2-3; no clear D. Germline V gene data show CDR1 as SNHLY and CDR2 as FYNNEI. The CDR3 covers 15 residues. V lost 8 bases to trimming and J lost 2 bases, with 17 bases between them. CDR3 loop: CASRTWASITDTQYF. The CDR3 region has the DNA TGTGCCAGCCGTACCTGGGCCTCAATCACAGATACGCAGTATTTT.

CDR3 nucleotides: TGTGCCTGGAGTACTAGCGGGGCCACAGATACGCAGTATTTT. Encoded protein: CAWSTSGATDTQYF. The genes are TRBV30 and TRBJ2-3; 10 nucleotides match TRBD2. CDR3 length: 14 amino acids. Germline assignment: CDR1 GTSNPN and CDR2 SVGIG (reference sequence). The J segment lost 2 bases and the V segment lost 2 bases, leaving 1 base of the junction unmatched.

The CDR3 coding sequence is TGTGCCAGCAGTTTACCGGGACTAGCGGCCTTCTCAGATACGCAGTATTTT. Translated: CASSLPGLAAFSDTQYF. The rearrangement links TRBV28 to TRBJ2-3, with TRBD2 matching over 11 bases. In germline, CDR1 is MDHEN, CDR2 SYDVKM. The CDR3 sequence is 17 residues long. The V segment lost 2 bases and the J segment 4 bases; nucleotides outside the gene matches: 8. Combining the CDR3 with reference TRBV28 and TRBJ2-3 gives the whole variable domain DVKVTQSSRYLVKRTGEKVFLECVQDMDHENMFWYRQDPGLGLRLIYFSYDVKMKEKGDIPEGYSVSREKKERFSLILESASTNQTSMYLCASSLPGLAAFSDTQYFGPGTRLTVL.

In this sample, this clonotype turned up many times. V usage is TRBV5-1 and J usage is TRBJ2-1, with 16 bases identical to TRBD2. The CDR3 totals 17 residues. Per germline, CDR1 SGHRS and CDR2 YFSETQ. After removal of 4 bases from V and 5 bases from J, the junction contained 6 bases not matched to a gene. CDR3 region: CASSGTSGRAGNNEQFF. The CDR3 DNA reads TGCGCCAGCAGCGGGACTAGCGGGAGGGCCGGGAACAATGAGCAGTTCTTC.